These T cell receptor beta chains were read from a single sample in a study of blood T cell repertoires in COVID-19. TCRdb's copy holds only in-frame clones and misses some; the assay was immunoSEQ multiplex PCR. The data hold about 84,000 clones, with around 83% observed a single time. Sequences were obtained from peripheral blood. All receptors come from an elderly man with active or convalescent COVID-19. CDR3s include the opening cysteine and the closing phenylalanine or tryptophan. D genes are given only for firm matches. Clone size appears in some rows only: once, few, many, or a class for an expanded clone.

j_call,v_call,clone_size,d_call,cdr3_nt,cdr3_aa
TRBJ1-5,TRBV4-1,NA,NA,TGCGCCAGCAGCCAAGATTCGGAGGTCCCTTGGCAGCCCCAGCATTTT,CASSQDSEVPWQPQHF
TRBJ2-7,TRBV5-6,NA,TRBD1,TGTGCCAGCAGCTTTTTTTCTCCGAGGTCTACAGGGGCCTACGAGCAGTACTTC,CASSFFSPRSTGAYEQYF
TRBJ1-5,TRBV11-2,NA,NA,TGTGCCAGCAGCCTAGACCACGGTAGCAATCAGCCCCAGCATTTT,CASSLDHGSNQPQHF
TRBJ2-1,TRBV5-1,NA,TRBD2,TGCGCCAGCAGCCAGGGACTAGCGGGAGCGGGGGTAAATGAGCAGTTCTTC,CASSQGLAGAGVNEQFF
TRBJ1-1,TRBV28,NA,NA,TGTGCCAGCAGTTTAGCAGGGCTGGTGGAAGCTTTCTTT,CASSLAGLVEAFF
TRBJ2-7,TRBV6-5,NA,TRBD2,TGTGCCAGCAGCGAGACTAGCGCCAGCTCCTACGAGCAGTACTTC,CASSETSASSYEQYF
TRBJ1-2,TRBV27,few,TRBD1,TGTGCCAGCAGTGCCACCAGACAGGGGACCTATGGCTACACCTTC,CASSATRQGTYGYTF
TRBJ1-4,TRBV30,once,NA,TGTGCCTGGAGTGTACGCAGGGGAACTAATGAAAAACTGTTTTTT,CAWSVRRGTNEKLFF
TRBJ1-4,TRBV27,NA,NA,TGTGCCAGCAGGGGGGAGGCCCTGGGGGAAAAACTGTTTTTT,CASRGEALGEKLFF
TRBJ2-4,TRBV2,NA,NA,TGTGCCAGCAGTGAAATCAGGGGGGAGTGGGGGTACTTC,CASSEIRGEWGYF